Presented here are 25 T cell receptor beta chains from one specimen sequenced in a study of T-cell reconstitution after alpha-beta-depleted transplantation in children. During its preparation, the TCRbeta library received unique molecular identifiers. TCRdb processed the PCR reads anew with MiXCR; each CDR3 protein has one entry. The top ten clones hold roughly 0.84% of a sample with 670,000 or so distinct CDR3 sequences, around 13% of them seen once. The input for sequencing was PBMCs, taken before TCRalphabeta/CD19-depleted stem cell transplant. The receptors were gathered from a girl aged 2-15 years with congenital amegakaryocytic thrombocytopenia, due to receive a stem cell transplant.

The rearrangement joins TRBV20-1 to TRBJ2-5, with TRBD2 identical over 7 bases. There are 14 residues in the CDR3. The V and J ends lost 2 bases and 2 bases, in that order; junction bases with no gene match: 5. CDR1 and CDR2 from the germline V gene are DFQATT and SNEGSKA (reference sequence). CDR3 sequence: CSARKGEGQETQYF. The CDR3 nucleotides are TGCAGTGCTAGAAAAGGGGAGGGGCAAGAGACCCAGTACTTC.

This clonotype occurred many times. This sequence joins TRBV20-1 and TRBJ2-1, with 11 bases aligning to TRBD2. Germline V CDR1 and CDR2: DFQATT, SNEGSKA (reference sequence). V lost 0 bases and J lost 2; bases outside the gene matches: 6. CDR3 length equals 17 residues. CDR3 protein: CSARDWGLAVAYNEQFF. In DNA, the CDR3 is TGCAGTGCTAGAGATTGGGGACTAGCGGTGGCCTACAATGAGCAGTTCTTC.

This clonotype was counted a few times. The genes are TRBV11-2 and TRBJ2-1; TRBD1 agrees at 7 bases. CDR3 length equals 16 residues. Germline loops: CDR1 SGHAT, CDR2 FQNNGV. V lost 5 bases, J lost 7 bases, and 14 bases stayed unmatched. Written as DNA, the CDR3 is TGTGCCAGCAGCCCCCGAAACAGGGGTAGAGGAAATGAGCAGTTCTTC. This sequence encodes CASSPRNRGRGNEQFF.

This chain connects TRBV7-9 to TRBJ2-7; TRBD2 matches at 13 bases. Looked up from germline, CDR1 is SEHNR and CDR2 is FQNEAQ (reference sequence). CDR3 size: 15 residues. J lost 7 bases, V lost 5 bases, and 8 bases had no gene match. Here the CDR3 reads CASSPPQGLAGEQYF. CDR3 bases: TGTGCCAGCAGCCCCCCACAGGGACTAGCGGGAGAGCAGTACTTC.

This clonotype appeared a few times. The CDR3 here is CASSPQPAGGDGYTF. CDR3 nucleotides: TGTGCCAGCTCACCACAGCCGGCCGGTGGGGATGGCTACACCTTC. V and J are TRBV18 and TRBJ1-2; D remains unclear. CDR1 KGHSH and CDR2 LQKENI come from the germline V gene. Trimming took 1 base from V and 6 from J, leaving 15 bases between them. This CDR3 has 15 residues.

This clonotype was detected a few times. V and J are TRBV5-1 and TRBJ2-1; perhaps D is TRBD1 or TRBD2 (5 bases each). There are 14 residues in the CDR3. CDR1 is SGHRS and CDR2 is YFSETQ in the germline V gene. V lost 4 bases and J lost 6, with 14 bases in between. DNA of the CDR3: TGCGCCAGCAGCAAGTCCGGGACGAGCAATGAGCAGTTCTTC. Protein: CASSKSGTSNEQFF. The whole variable domain, remainder taken from reference TRBV5-1 and TRBJ2-1, is KAGVTQTPRYLIKTRGQQVTLSCSPISGHRSVSWYQQTPGQGLQFLFEYFSETQRNKGNFPGRFSGRQFSNSRSEMNVSTLELGDSALYLCASSKSGTSNEQFFGPGTRLTVL.

This clonotype was detected a few times. This chain joins TRBV5-5 and TRBJ2-1; 9 bases match TRBD2. The CDR3 consists of 17 residues. Trimming took 0 bases from V and 1 from J; bases not matched to a gene: 5. CDR1 and CDR2 (germline): SGHKS, YYEKEE (reference sequence). This CDR3 is CASSLARSGSSYNEQFF. CDR3 coding DNA: TGTGCCAGCAGCTTGGCCCGTAGCGGGAGTTCCTACAATGAGCAGTTCTTC.

V and J are TRBV5-1 and TRBJ1-6; D call uncertain. With 4 bases removed from V and 6 bases from J, the gap between germline ends came to 8 bases. Germline CDR1 is SGHRS and CDR2 is YFSETQ. The CDR3 is 13 amino acids. The CDR3 reads CASSAGGNSPLHF. In DNA form, the CDR3 reads TGCGCCAGCAGCGCGGGAGGTAATTCACCCCTCCACTTT.

This clonotype has more than one count but fewer than ten. The chain has TRBV6-2 or TRBV6-3 and TRBJ1-5; D is uncertain. The CDR3 extends over 15 amino acids. V was shortened by 5 bases and J by 0 bases, with 11 bases between the two germline ends. The V gene's germline CDR1 is MNHEY and CDR2 SVGEGT. The CDR3 protein is CASSLRWVSNQPQHF. The CDR3 coding sequence is TGTGCCAGCAGTCTACGATGGGTTAGCAATCAGCCCCAGCATTTT.

The V and J genes are TRBV7-8 and TRBJ2-1; tentatively, D is TRBD2 (6 bases). Germline assignment: CDR1 SGHVS and CDR2 FQNEAQ. The CDR3 has 16 residues. V dropped 4 bases and J dropped 5 bases, with 18 bases sitting between them. CDR3 in DNA: TGTGCCAGCAGCTGGACGGGACTTCGGCCGGACAATGAGCAGTTCTTC. As protein: CASSWTGLRPDNEQFF.

This clonotype was picked up many times. The CDR3, as DNA: TGCGCCAGCAGCTTGGATGCCGGGACAGGAGAGAACGAGCAGTACTTC. Protein sequence: CASSLDAGTGENEQYF. V and J are TRBV5-1 and TRBJ2-7, with TRBD1 matching 8 bases. This CDR3 has 16 amino acids. The germline V gene has CDR1 SGHRS and CDR2 YFSETQ. V dropped 0 bases and J dropped 5; count of bases not matched to a gene: 10.

In its sample, this clonotype was seen a few times. CDR3 in DNA: TGTGCCAGCAGTCACACGATGGACAGCCCCATTGACGGCTACACCTTC. This translates into CASSHTMDSPIDGYTF. The chain links TRBV12-3 or TRBV12-4 to TRBJ1-2; D may be TRBD1 (6 bases). The CDR3 loop spans 16 amino acids. V lost 5 bases, J lost 8 bases, and 24 bases lay in between.

This clonotype was detected ten times or more. CDR3 loop: CASSYIAGVNEQFF. DNA of the CDR3: TGTGCCAGCAGTTACATAGCGGGAGTCAATGAGCAGTTCTTC. The genes are TRBV6-5 and TRBJ2-1; 9 nucleotides line up with TRBD2. Germline loops: CDR1 MNHEY, CDR2 SVGAGI. The V segment lost 2 bases and the J segment 6 bases; nucleotides outside the gene matches: 2. This CDR3 spans 14 amino acids.

This clonotype was recorded at least ten times. This chain connects TRBV5-1 to TRBJ2-7, with D possibly matching TRBD1 (5 bases). With 0 bases removed from V and 6 bases from J, the gap between germline ends came to 16 bases. Germline V gene data show CDR1 as SGHRS and CDR2 as YFSETQ. The CDR3 totals 15 residues. The CDR3 region has the DNA TGCGCCAGCAGCTTGGGACCAGGGATCGAGGCCGAGCAGTACTTC. Translating it yields CASSLGPGIEAEQYF.

This chain connects TRBV4-1 to TRBJ2-7, with D perhaps TRBD1 (5 bases). Germline loops: CDR1 MGHRA, CDR2 YSYEKL. Trimming removed 3 bases from V and 0 bases from J, with 9 bases in between. The CDR3 consists of 14 residues. The DNA of the CDR3 is TGCGCCAGCAGCCAGGACATGCGCTCCTACGAGCAGTACTTC. Encoded protein: CASSQDMRSYEQYF.

This clonotype was observed a handful of times. The V and J genes are TRBV12-3 or TRBV12-4 and TRBJ2-5; D not resolved. CDR3 size: 16 residues. V was shortened by 3 bases and J by 4 bases, with 18 bases between the two germline ends. Written as DNA, the CDR3 is TGTGCCAGCAGTTTTGGTAGTCCGTCCTGGGGAGAGACCCAGTACTTC. Translation gives CASSFGSPSWGETQYF.

In its sample, this clonotype was seen a few times. This chain connects TRBV11-2 to TRBJ1-2; possibly TRBD1 for D (6 bases). Germline V gene data show CDR1 as SGHAT and CDR2 as FQNNGV. The CDR3 is 19 residues long. The V end lost 6 bases, the J end lost 5 bases, and 31 bases lay between the germline ends. The CDR3 DNA sequence: TGTGCCAGCAGTCACGTCCTTCCCCAGGGGTTAAATGAGGGTTATGGCTACACCTTC. Encoded protein: CASSHVLPQGLNEGYGYTF.

This clonotype was seen just once. The J gene is TRBJ2-3, the V gene TRBV4-1; 11 nucleotides match TRBD2. The CDR3 contains 19 residues. V dropped 0 bases and J dropped 6; count of bases not matched to a gene: 14. CDR1 is MGHRA and CDR2 is YSYEKL in the germline V gene. The CDR3 loop reads CASSQDRGLAAIRADTQYF. DNA for the CDR3: TGCGCCAGCAGCCAAGATCGGGGACTAGCGGCGATCAGGGCTGATACGCAGTATTTT.

This clonotype was seen a few times. This chain connects TRBV7-9 to TRBJ2-7, with D hard to call. The CDR3 runs 17 residues. The V and J ends lost 4 bases and 2 bases respectively, with 21 bases between them. Germline lookup yields CDR1 SEHNR and CDR2 FQNEAQ (reference sequence). The CDR3 DNA sequence: TGTGCCAGCAGCTCCACCCGATTTGAGCTGGCCCCCTACGAGCAGTACTTC. Protein product: CASSSTRFELAPYEQYF.

Concerning this clonotype: This clone may be a read error of a much larger clone one base away. This chain joins TRBV6-5 and TRBJ2-1; 8 bases align to TRBD2. The CDR3 extends over 17 amino acids. Looked up from germline, CDR1 is MNHEY and CDR2 is SVGAGI. This CDR3 is CASSYEASGHYYNEQLF. DNA for the CDR3: TGTGCCAGCAGTTACGAGGCTAGCGGGCACTACTACAATGAGCAGTTGTTC.

The CDR3 nucleotides read TGCAGCGTTGAAAGCGGGAGTTCTGGCTACGAGCAGTACTTC. Residues: CSVESGSSGYEQYF. The chain joins TRBV29-1 to TRBJ2-7, with 8 bases aligning to TRBD2. The CDR3 is 14 residues long. The ends lost 2 bases at V and 3 bases at J; junction bases unmatched: 6. Germline CDR1 is SQVTM and CDR2 is ANQGSEA.

The chain carries TRBV20-1 and TRBJ1-2; TRBD1 might be the D (5 bases). CDR1 DFQATT and CDR2 SNEGSKA come from the germline V gene (reference sequence). The CDR3 runs 12 residues. V lost 0 bases and J 6 bases, leaving 8 bases between the germline ends. The CDR3 DNA follows: TGCAGTGCTAGAGATCCCAGGGATGGCTACACCTTC. It is translated as CSARDPRDGYTF.

This clonotype was observed at least ten times. This chain connects TRBV15 to TRBJ2-7; D unresolved. V lost 1 base, J lost 5 bases, and 3 bases lay in between. The CDR3 length is 11 residues. Germline loops: CDR1 LNHNV, CDR2 YYDKDF (reference sequence). CDR3 DNA sequence: TGTGCCACCAGCAGAGCCGACGAGCAGTACTTC. Translation gives CATSRADEQYF. Based on the CDR3 plus reference TRBV15 and TRBJ2-7, the full variable domain is DAMVIQNPRYQVTQFGKPVTLSCSQTLNHNVMYWYQQKSSQAPKLLFHYYDKDFNNEADTPDNFQSRRPNTSFCFLDIRSPGLGDTAMYLCATSRADEQYFGPGTRLTVT.

This clonotype was detected only a few times. The gene calls are TRBV12-3 or TRBV12-4 and TRBJ2-1, with 14 positions matching TRBD2. With 6 bases clipped from V and 9 bases from J, the junction kept 10 bases outside the gene matches. This CDR3 is 16 amino acids long. The chain's CDR3 is CASRLVTSGRAGEQFF. CDR3 sequence (DNA): TGTGCCAGCAGGCTAGTGACTAGCGGGAGGGCGGGTGAGCAGTTCTTC.

In its sample, this clonotype was seen many times. V and J are TRBV12-3 or TRBV12-4 and TRBJ2-1; D perhaps matches TRBD2 (5 bases). The CDR3 length is 16 residues. V was trimmed by 5 bases and J by 0 bases, leaving 14 bases between them. The CDR3 sequence is CASSLFRELSYNEQFF. In nucleotides, the CDR3 is TGTGCCAGCAGTCTCTTCCGGGAACTCTCCTACAATGAGCAGTTCTTC.